This TCR beta chain was documented in a study of CXCR3-negative and CXCR3-positive naive CD8 T cells. The study's findings and limits: The TRBV-TRBJ usage of naive CXCR3-negative and CXCR3-positive cells was similar, but that of memory cells differed. TRB CDR3 properties served as the basis for inferring TCR strength, and surface CD5 was comparable between naive subsets. Comparably high diversity marked both naive subsets, whereas memory CD8+ cells had much lower diversity.

CDR3 length: 14 amino acids. CDR1 is ENHRY, CDR2 SYGVKD, per germline. In preparing the TRB cDNA libraries, 5' RACE with UMI labels was used. One entry per CDR3 protein, without DNA, is what TCRdb gives after re-calling the 5' RACE reads. The sample table sets out 40,000 to 45,000 distinct CDR3 sequences. Comments on this clonotype: Antigen: not known.

The receptor was derived from a human donor in good health. Some clones in this sample may be carry-over from other donors' samples. The V and J genes are TRBV10-3 and TRBJ2-3. The sample consisted of memory CD8+ T cells from blood. CDR3 sequence: CAISEGDSADTQYF.